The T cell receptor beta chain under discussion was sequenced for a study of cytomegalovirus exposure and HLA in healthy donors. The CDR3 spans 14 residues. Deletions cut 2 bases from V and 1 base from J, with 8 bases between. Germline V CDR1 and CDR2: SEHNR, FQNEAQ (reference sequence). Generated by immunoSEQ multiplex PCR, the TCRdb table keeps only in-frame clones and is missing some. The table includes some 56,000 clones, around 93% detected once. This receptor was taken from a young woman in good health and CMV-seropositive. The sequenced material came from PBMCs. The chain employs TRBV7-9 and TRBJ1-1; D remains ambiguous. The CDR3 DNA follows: TGTGCCAGCAGCTTATGGACTGAGAACACTGAAGCTTTCTTT. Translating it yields CASSLWTENTEAFF.